The clone carrying this T cell receptor (beta chain) came up once. Its antigen is unknown. This record comes from a study of immune evolution from preneoplasia to lung adenocarcinoma. Study results and limitations: KRAS-mutant nodules had the highest T cell clonality. Top clone share appeared to fall from AAH through AIS, MIA, adenocarcinoma.

Sequenced by immunoSEQ multiplex PCR; TCRdb stores in-frame clones only, minus some. The sample lists 5,000 or so clones, around four fifths occurring once. CDR1 and CDR2 (germline): SNHLY, FYNNEI. CDR3 length: 11 amino acids. The V and J ends lost 3 bases and 10 bases respectively, with 9 bases between them. The TCR was taken from a person aged 60-80 years with lung adenocarcinoma. The specimen was FFPE minimally invasive lung adenocarcinoma tissue. The V gene is TRBV2, the J gene TRBJ2-5, with no clear D. As DNA, the CDR3 is TGTGCCAGCAGTGATAGCCTAGACCAGTACTTC. It encodes CASSDSLDQYF. Drawing the rest from reference TRBV2 and TRBJ2-5, the complete variable domain is EPEVTQTPSHQVTQMGQEVILRCVPISNHLYFYWYRQILGQKVEFLVSFYNNEISEKSEIFDDQFSVERPDGSNFTLKIRSTKLEDSAMYFCASSDSLDQYFGPGTRLLVL.